The sequence of this T cell receptor (beta chain) was determined in a study of identical twins. The CDR3 loop spans 13 amino acids. Trimming took off 6 bases at V and 6 bases at J, with 12 bases between the two ends. A universal primer binding site was introduced by template switching. The final cDNA contained unique molecular identifiers. TCRdb re-derived calls from the 5' RACE reads in MiXCR, one entry per CDR3 protein. Of 500,000 to 550,000 distinct CDR3 sequences listed, approximately 22% were seen once; the top ten hold 0.91%. This clonotype came up a few times. A further study also used this sample, focusing on T cells expressing NK-cell markers. From that study: Eight donors were sequenced, seven testing HCMV-seropositive and one testing seronegative.

The sample consisted of CD4+ T cells sorted from blood. This TCR came from a woman aged 18-29 years in good health. The V call is TRBV12-3 or TRBV12-4, the J call TRBJ2-1; D is possibly TRBD2 (6 bases). The CDR3 spells CASRLAHLNEQFF. CDR3 bases: TGTGCCAGCAGACTAGCTCACCTCAATGAGCAGTTCTTC.